This T cell receptor (beta chain) derives from a study of T cell responses to AZD1222 COVID-19 vaccine. Overall study findings and caveats: Of the AZD1222 recipients, only five to seven were seropositive at baseline. Most donors were white British and more were female, and clonal diversity was possibly underestimated. Spike-specific TCRs gained breadth and depth after people received two AZD1222 doses.

Produced via immunoSEQ multiplex PCR; TCRdb's table is partial and in-frame only. The top ten clones hold about 7.5% of a sample with around 120,000 clones, approximately 90% of them seen once. Combined were second doses at about 4 or about 12 weeks. A remark on this clone: Its matching antigen is unknown.

The germline gives CDR1 LNHDA, CDR2 SQIVND (reference sequence). Losses at the gene ends were 4 bases for V and 5 bases for J; bases not matched to a gene: 10. CDR3 length: 16 residues. The origin of this receptor is an adult who received the AZD1222 COVID-19 vaccine. The rearrangement uses TRBV19 and TRBJ2-5, with 10 bases aligning to TRBD2. The sample was peripheral blood, taken 28 days after the second AZD1222 dose. The CDR3: CASSSLQLAGSETQYF. CDR3 nucleotides: TGTGCCAGTAGTAGCCTCCAACTAGCGGGGTCGGAGACCCAGTACTTC.